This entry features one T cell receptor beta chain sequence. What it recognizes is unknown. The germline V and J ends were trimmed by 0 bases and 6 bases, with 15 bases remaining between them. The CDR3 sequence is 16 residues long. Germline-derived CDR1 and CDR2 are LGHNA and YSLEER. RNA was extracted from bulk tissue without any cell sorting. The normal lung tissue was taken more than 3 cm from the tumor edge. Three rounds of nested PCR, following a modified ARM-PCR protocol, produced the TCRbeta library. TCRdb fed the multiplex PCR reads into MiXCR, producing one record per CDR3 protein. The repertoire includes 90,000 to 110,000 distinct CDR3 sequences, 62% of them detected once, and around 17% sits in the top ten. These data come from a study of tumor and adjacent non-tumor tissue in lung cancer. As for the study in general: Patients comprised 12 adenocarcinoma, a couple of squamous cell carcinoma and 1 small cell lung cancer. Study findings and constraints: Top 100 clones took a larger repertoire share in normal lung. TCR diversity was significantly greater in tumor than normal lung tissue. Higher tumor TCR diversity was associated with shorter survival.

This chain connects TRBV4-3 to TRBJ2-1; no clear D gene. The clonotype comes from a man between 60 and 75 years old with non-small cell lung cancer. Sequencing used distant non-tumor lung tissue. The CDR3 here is CASSQDPTGGCNEQFF. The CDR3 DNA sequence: TGCGCCAGCAGCCAAGATCCCACTGGTGGCTGCAATGAGCAGTTCTTC.